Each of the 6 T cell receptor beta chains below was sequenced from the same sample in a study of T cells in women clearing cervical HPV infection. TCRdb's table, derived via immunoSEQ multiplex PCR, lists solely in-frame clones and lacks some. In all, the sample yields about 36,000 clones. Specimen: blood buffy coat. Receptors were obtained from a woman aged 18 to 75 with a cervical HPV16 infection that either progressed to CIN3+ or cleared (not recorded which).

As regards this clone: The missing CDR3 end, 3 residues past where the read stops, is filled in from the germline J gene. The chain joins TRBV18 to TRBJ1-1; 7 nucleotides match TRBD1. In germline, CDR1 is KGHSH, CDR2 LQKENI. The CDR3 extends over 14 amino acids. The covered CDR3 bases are TGTGCCAGCTCAACTACAGGGGACGGGTACATT. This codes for CASSTTGDGYI. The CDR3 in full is CASSTTGDGYIAFF.

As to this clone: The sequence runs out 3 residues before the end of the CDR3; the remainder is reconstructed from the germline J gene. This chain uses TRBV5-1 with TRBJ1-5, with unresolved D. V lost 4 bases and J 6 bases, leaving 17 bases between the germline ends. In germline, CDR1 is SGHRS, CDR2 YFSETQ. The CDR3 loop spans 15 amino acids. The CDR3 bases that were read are TGCGCCAGCAGCCCCGGCGGCGGTAGAGGTCAGCCC. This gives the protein CASSPGGGRGQP. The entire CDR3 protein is CASSPGGGRGQPQHF.

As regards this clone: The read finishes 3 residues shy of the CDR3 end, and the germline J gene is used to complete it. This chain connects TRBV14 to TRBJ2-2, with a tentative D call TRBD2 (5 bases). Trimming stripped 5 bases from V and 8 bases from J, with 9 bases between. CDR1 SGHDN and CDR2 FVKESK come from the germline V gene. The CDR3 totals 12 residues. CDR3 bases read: TGTGCCAGCAGCAGGACTCTAGGGGAG. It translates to CASSRTLGE. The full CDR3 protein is CASSRTLGELFF.

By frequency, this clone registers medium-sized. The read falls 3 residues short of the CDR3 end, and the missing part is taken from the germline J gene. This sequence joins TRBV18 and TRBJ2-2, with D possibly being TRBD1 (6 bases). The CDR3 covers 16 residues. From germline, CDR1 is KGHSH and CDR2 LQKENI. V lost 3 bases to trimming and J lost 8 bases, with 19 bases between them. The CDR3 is CASSPTYRVAEGELFF. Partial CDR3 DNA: TGTGCCAGCTCACCGACGTACAGGGTGGCCGAGGGGGAG.

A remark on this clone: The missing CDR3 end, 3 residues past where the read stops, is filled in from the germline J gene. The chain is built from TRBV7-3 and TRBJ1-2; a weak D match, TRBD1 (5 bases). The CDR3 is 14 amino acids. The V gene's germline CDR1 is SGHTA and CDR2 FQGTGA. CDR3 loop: CASSYSGGVDDYTF. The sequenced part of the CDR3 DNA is TGTGCCAGCAGCTATAGCGGGGGGGTCGACGAC. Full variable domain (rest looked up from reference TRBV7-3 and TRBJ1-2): GAGVSQTPSNKVTEKGKYVELRCDPISGHTALYWYRQSLGQGPEFLIYFQGTGAADDSGLPNDRFFAVRPEGSVSTLKIQRTERGDSAVYLCASSYSGGVDDYTFGSGTRLTVV.

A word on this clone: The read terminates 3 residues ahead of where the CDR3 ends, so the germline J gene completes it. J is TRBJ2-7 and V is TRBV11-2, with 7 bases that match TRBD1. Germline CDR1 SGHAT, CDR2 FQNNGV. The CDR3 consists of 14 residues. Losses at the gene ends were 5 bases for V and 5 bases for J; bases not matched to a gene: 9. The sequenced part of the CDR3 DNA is TGTGCCAGCAGCCCCCGGACAGGTAGGGACGAG. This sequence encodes CASSPRTGRDE. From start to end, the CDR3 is CASSPRTGRDEQYF.